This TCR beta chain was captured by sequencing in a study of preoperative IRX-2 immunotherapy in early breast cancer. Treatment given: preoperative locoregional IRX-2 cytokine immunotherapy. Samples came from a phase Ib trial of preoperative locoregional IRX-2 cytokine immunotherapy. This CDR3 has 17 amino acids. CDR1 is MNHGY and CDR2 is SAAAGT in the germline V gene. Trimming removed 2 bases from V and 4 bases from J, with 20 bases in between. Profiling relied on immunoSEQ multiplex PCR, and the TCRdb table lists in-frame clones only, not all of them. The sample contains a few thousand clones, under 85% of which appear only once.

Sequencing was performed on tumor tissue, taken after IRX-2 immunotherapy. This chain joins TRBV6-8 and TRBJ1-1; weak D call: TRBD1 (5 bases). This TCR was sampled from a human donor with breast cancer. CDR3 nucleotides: TGTGCCAGCAGTTACGACCGGGGACCTCTCAGTGGCACTGAAGCTTTCTTT. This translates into CASSYDRGPLSGTEAFF.